The entry below describes one T cell receptor beta chain. The antigen it recognizes is unknown. No base-level quality is on record; no much larger clone is a single base apart. The time point label, read with the paper, signifies: cells obtained before transplantation from donor or recipient. CD3+CD4+ and CD3+CD8+ populations were FACS-sorted from unstimulated pre-transplant donor and recipient cells taken from spleen or lymph nodes. The library came from the immunoSEQ multiplex PCR assay. For most patients, genomic DNA was isolated with the Qiagen DNeasy Blood and Tissue Kit and shipped frozen to Adaptive Biotechnologies for TCR sequencing. For most patients, genomic DNA was subjected to high-throughput TCR-beta CDR3 sequencing by Adaptive Biotechnologies. The study's own analysis went as follows. TCR sequencing data for over 15 patients were retrieved from Adaptive's ImmunoSEQ software; a few other patients were processed with MiXCR and VDJtools. To correct CD4 versus CD8 sorting errors, sequences present in both subsets at a frequency ratio below 5:1 were removed. CDR3 nucleotide sequences shared by donor and recipient were removed because the origin of these sequences could not be assigned. To be classed as alloreactive, a clone needed at least 2-fold expansion over unstimulated cells and a minimum CFSE-low frequency of 0.002% (template counts) or 0.001% (read counts). Clones were considered mappable if detected in sequenced pre-transplant spleen, lymph node, or MLR CFSE-low populations of the donor or recipient. The cumulative frequency of alloreactive clones was calculated as a percentage of all sequences, weighted by copy number. The table was pulled from immuneACCESS by TCRdb, which kept in-frame rearrangements only. Such tables lose some clones; where checked, under half of the loss comes from unresolved V genes, and the rest has no known cause. That table furnishes V, J and clone size, whereas the DNA furnished D and trimming. The table for this sample lists over 70,000 clones; roughly 89% of them were counted only once. The top ten constitute less than 4.5% of the sample.

The data originate from a study of graft-versus-host responses after intestinal transplantation (dated by TCRdb to about 2021). Context from the whole study: The transplants that recipients got were multivisceral, liver-intestinal, or isolated intestinal. Every recipient was given anti-thymocyte globulin induction, followed by approximately three years of maintenance tacrolimus and steroids. Bulk TCR-beta CDR3 sequencing was used to track graft-versus-host and host-versus-graft alloreactive T cell clones in the graft, circulation and bone marrow after intestinal transplantation. Alloreactive clones were identified by sequencing pre-transplant mixed lymphocyte reaction products and comparing these products with unstimulated pre-transplant donor and recipient T cells. A cohort of 24 intestinal transplant recipients, including one retransplant, was enrolled, and a few patients lacking pretransplant specimens were excluded. Donor T cell macrochimerism was defined as a peak of at least 4% donor T cells among recipient peripheral blood mononuclear cells. Samples from a few later patients were sequenced in-house on an Illumina MiSeq with MiXCR processing rather than by the commercial service. Findings and caveats that apply to the study as a whole: GvH clones were detected in recipient bone marrow, and some of these GvH clones were observed earlier in ileal mucosa or blood, consistent with an intestinal mucosal origin. In the allografts of patients with donor T cell macrochimerism, GvH to HvG T cell clonal ratios were high. The relatively low number and heterogeneity of intestinal transplant patients limited the conclusions. Early after transplant, peak levels of circulating GvH clones were found to be associated with declines in HvG clones.

At the junction V is shortened by 3 bases and J by 8 bases, with 16 bases in between. Counted from cysteine to phenylalanine, this CDR3 has 14 amino acids. Only the CDR3 DNA stays, 42 bases, in frame from base 1. As encoded in the germline V gene, CDR1 is MNHEY while CDR2 is SVGAGI. The source of this sequence is a human donor who was the organ donor for an intestinal transplant. The chain employs TRBV6-5 and TRBJ1-2, with TRBD1 perhaps the D gene, on 6 matching bases. The source material was unstimulated CD8+ T cells sorted from spleen or lymph node cells, sampled before transplant. The DNA reads TGTGCCAGCAGTTATTCTGGGGGGGCGAAGGGCTACACCTTC. Its protein product is CASSYSGGAKGYTF.